The rows below give T cell receptor beta chains drawn from one sample of a study of immune evolution from preneoplasia to lung adenocarcinoma. TCRdb's table, derived via immunoSEQ multiplex PCR, lists solely in-frame clones and lacks some. The table has about 8,300 clones, about 86% seen once. Sequenced: FFPE invasive lung adenocarcinoma tissue. All receptors derive from a person between 50 and 69 years old with lung adenocarcinoma. Each CDR3 is given with its conserved first and last residue. D genes are given only for firm matches. The listing skips clone size in some rows; elsewhere it reads once, few, many or a size class.

TRBV9	17	-	TRBJ2-1	TRBD2	TGTGCCAGCAGTCGGACTAGCGAAACTAGCCCCTACAATGAGCAGTTCTTC	CASSRTSETSPYNEQFF
TRBV7-9	14	-	TRBJ2-6	-	TGTGCCAGCAGCTCTTACACCGGGGCCAACGTCCTGACTTTC	CASSSYTGANVLTF
TRBV4-1	17	-	TRBJ2-3	-	TGCGCCAGCAGCCAAGTCGATCCTCTGGGGGGCACAGATACACAGTATTTT	CASSQVDPLGGTDTQYF
TRBV28	14	-	TRBJ2-5	-	-	CASSSGRAGETQYF
TRBV11-2	15	-	TRBJ2-2	-	TGTGCCAGCAGCTCAAGACCCGGGGACACCGGGGAGCTGTTTTTT	CASSSRPGDTGELFF
TRBV6-6	15	-	TRBJ1-5	TRBD1	TGTGCCAGCAGACGGGACAGGGGGGAACATCAGCCCCAGCATTTT	CASRRDRGEHQPQHF
TRBV7-9	13	-	TRBJ1-1	TRBD1	TGTGCCAGCAGCTCACAGGGGACCACTGAAGCTTTCTTT	CASSSQGTTEAFF
TRBV19	15	once	TRBJ1-1	-	TGTGCCAGTACCTTCTCCCAGTTAGGGCACACTGAAGCTTTCTTT	CASTFSQLGHTEAFF
TRBV7-6	11	-	TRBJ2-5	-	TGTGCCAGCAGCGACCAAGAGACCCAGTACTTC	CASSDQETQYF
TRBV19	15	-	TRBJ1-4	-	TGTGCCAGTAGTACCGACTTTGCAACTAATGAAAAACTGTTTTTT	CASSTDFATNEKLFF
TRBV2	15	-	TRBJ2-3	TRBD1	TGTGCCAGCAGTGAGGGGCAGGGGGGCACAGATACGCAGTATTTT	CASSEGQGGTDTQYF
TRBV7-9	14	-	TRBJ2-3	-	TGTGCCAGCAGCTTAGTAGCGGCATCCGATACGCAGTATTTT	CASSLVAASDTQYF
TRBV2	16	-	TRBJ1-4	-	TGTGCCAGCAGCGGTGATCACATTGCAACTAATGAAAAACTGTTTTTT	CASSGDHIATNEKLFF
TRBV6-6	12	-	TRBJ1-5	-	TGTGCCAGCAGGGCAGGGGATCAGCCCCAGCATTTT	CASRAGDQPQHF
TRBV4-1	16	once	TRBJ2-3	-	TGCGCCAGCAGCCAAGCACACAGGGACGGCACAGATACGCAGTATTTT	CASSQAHRDGTDTQYF
TRBV6-5	15	-	TRBJ2-5	TRBD2	TGTGCCAGCAGTTCCCCGGGACTAGGCCAGGAGGCCCAGTACTTC	CASSSPGLGQEAQYF
TRBV6-5	12	-	TRBJ1-2	TRBD1	TGTGCCAGCAGTGACAGGGGCTATGGCTACACCTTC	CASSDRGYGYTF
TRBV7-9	14	-	TRBJ1-5	-	TGTGCCAGCAGCCAACTCACCAACAATCAGCCCCAGCATTTT	CASSQLTNNQPQHF
TRBV6-1	14	-	TRBJ1-4	-	TGTGCCAGCAGACACGGGACCACCAATGAAAAACTGTTTTTT	CASRHGTTNEKLFF
TRBV2	11	-	TRBJ2-7	-	TGTGCCAGCAGGGTCTCCTACGAGCAGTACTTC	CASRVSYEQYF
TRBV5-1	15	-	TRBJ1-3	-	TGCGCCAGCAGCTTCGGGGGAGACCCTGGAAACACCATATATTTT	CASSFGGDPGNTIYF
TRBV5-6	15	-	TRBJ2-3	TRBD2	TGTGCCAGCAGCTTACGGACTAGTATCGCAGATACGCAGTATTTT	CASSLRTSIADTQYF
TRBV7-2	12	-	TRBJ2-7	-	TGTGCCAGCAGACCATTTTCAGTCGAGCAGTACTTC	CASRPFSVEQYF
TRBV4-1	17	-	TRBJ2-3	TRBD1	TGCGCCAGCAGCCTCAGGACACAGGGGGCGCGGGCAGATACGCAGTATTTT	CASSLRTQGARADTQYF
TRBV28	13	-	TRBJ2-7	-	TGTGCCAGCAGCACCTCGACTAGATACGAGCAGTACTTC	CASSTSTRYEQYF
TRBV30	18	-	TRBJ1-5	-	TGTGCCTGGAGTGTAGGGGCGGCCGGGCCCCCGGCGAATCAGCCCCAGCATTTT	CAWSVGAAGPPANQPQHF
TRBV6-5	15	once	TRBJ2-5	TRBD2	TGTGCCAGCAGAGGAGGCGGGGGATCCCAAGAGACCCAGTACTTC	CASRGGGGSQETQYF
TRBV20-1	11	-	TRBJ2-5	-	TGCAGTGCTAGAGAAAAAGAGACCCAGTACTTC	CSAREKETQYF
TRBV10-3	15	-	TRBJ2-7	TRBD2	TGTGCCATCAGAAGCGGGACTCCAGGGTCCTACGAGCAGTACTTC	CAIRSGTPGSYEQYF
TRBV11-1	14	few	TRBJ2-7	-	TGTGCCAGCAGCTTAGAAGGGTTTGGCTACGAGCAGTACTTC	CASSLEGFGYEQYF
TRBV9	15	-	TRBJ2-2	-	TGTGCCAGCAGCCCCCAGGGGGGGAACACCGGGGAGCTGTTTTTT	CASSPQGGNTGELFF
TRBV19	15	-	TRBJ2-1	-	TGTGCCAGTAGTCCTTTAGGCTCCCTAGGCAATGAGCAGTTCTTC	CASSPLGSLGNEQFF
TRBV6-5	14	-	TRBJ1-5	TRBD1	TGTGCCAGCAGGTCCACAGGGGCCAATCAGCCCCAGCATTTT	CASRSTGANQPQHF
TRBV2	14	-	TRBJ1-3	-	TGTGCCACCGTTGAGGGTGGTGGCGGAAACACCATATATTTT	CATVEGGGGNTIYF
TRBV28	14	-	TRBJ1-2	-	TGTGCCAGCAGTACTAACACAGGGAACTATGGCTACACCTTC	CASSTNTGNYGYTF
TRBV28	16	-	TRBJ1-5	TRBD1	TGTGCCAGCAGTCAATACAGGGGTTTTAGCAATCAGCCCCAGCATTTT	CASSQYRGFSNQPQHF
TRBV6-5	15	-	TRBJ1-6	TRBD1	TGTGCCAGCAGTATAACCGGGACAGGGAATTCACCCCTCCACTTT	CASSITGTGNSPLHF
TRBV4-1	17	few	TRBJ1-2	TRBD1	TGCGCCAGCAGCCAAGATCTCGGGACAGGGGGCGCGTCTGGCTACACCTTC	CASSQDLGTGGASGYTF
TRBV19	15	once	TRBJ1-1	-	TGTGCCAGTAGTATGTCCAGCCGGACCGACACTGAAGCTTTCTTT	CASSMSSRTDTEAFF
TRBV5-1	15	-	TRBJ2-7	-	TGCGCCAGCAGCTTTGGTTCAGGGGAGACCTACGAGCAGTACTTC	CASSFGSGETYEQYF
TRBV6-6	15	-	TRBJ2-2	TRBD1	TGTGCCAGCAGCCCGGACAGGGGGATTCCCGGGGAGCTGTTTTTT	CASSPDRGIPGELFF
TRBV5-1	13	-	TRBJ2-2	TRBD1	TGCGCCAGCAGCTCACAGGGGGCCGGGGAGCTGTTTTTT	CASSSQGAGELFF
TRBV7-9	16	-	TRBJ2-5	TRBD1	TGTGCCAGCAGCGGGGACAGGTCGATTCCCGATGGGACCCAGTACTTC	CASSGDRSIPDGTQYF
TRBV2	14	-	TRBJ2-7	-	TGTGCCAGCAGAAAGGGGGTTGGGCGCTACGAGCAGTACTTC	CASRKGVGRYEQYF
TRBV7-9	11	large	TRBJ2-7	-	TGTGCCAGCAGCTTATACTACGAGCAGTACTTC	CASSLYYEQYF
TRBV6-5	15	-	TRBJ1-2	-	TGTGCCAGCAGTTACTTTGGGCAGGGCCACTATGGCTACACCTTC	CASSYFGQGHYGYTF
TRBV5-4	17	-	TRBJ1-2	TRBD1	TGTGCCAGCAGCCCCGGGGGGGGACAGGGGGCGCTGATGGGCTACACCTTC	CASSPGGGQGALMGYTF
TRBV9	17	-	TRBJ2-2	TRBD2	TGTGCCAGCAGCGTATCAGGAGCGGGAGTGCGGACCGGGGAGCTGTTTTTT	CASSVSGAGVRTGELFF
TRBV19	15	few	TRBJ1-2	TRBD1	TGTGCCAGTAGTAATTCTGGGACAGCCGACTATGGCTACACCTTC	CASSNSGTADYGYTF
TRBV28	12	-	TRBJ2-7	TRBD1	TGTGCCAGCACCCGACAGGGGCCCGAGCAGTACTTC	CASTRQGPEQYF
TRBV11-2	14	-	TRBJ2-7	TRBD1	TGTGCCAGCAGCTTATCTGGACAGGGTAGAGAGCAGTACTTC	CASSLSGQGREQYF